This T cell receptor beta chain was documented in a study of blood T cell repertoires in COVID-19. Study information: Specimens from acute and convalescent COVID-19 originated in the United States, Italy and Spain. T cells, B-cell-depleted T cells, or PBMCs supplied cDNA or gDNA.

Per the original data handling: Quantification of nucleated cells was approximated via reference gene primer amplification. Assay used: immunoSEQ multiplex PCR; TCRdb lists only in-frame clones, some missing. V, J and clone size reflect that table, while D and trimming were determined from the DNA. The data contain about 440,000 clones, approximately 89% of them singletons. Seattle participants joined during active infection and were tracked over time. This CDR3 has 16 residues. In germline, CDR1 is LGHDT, CDR2 YNNKEL (reference sequence). Trimming shortened V by 4 bases and J by 8 bases, and 21 bases separated the two germline ends.

The chain has TRBV3-1 (or the pseudogene TRBV3-2) and TRBJ2-1; D is perhaps TRBD2 (7 bases). What was sequenced was peripheral blood. The receptor's source is a woman between 45 and 60 years old with COVID-19, enrolled during active disease. The CDR3 spells CASSPSERGAGDEQFF. CDR3 coding DNA: TGTGCCAGCAGCCCTTCGGAACGGGGGGCTGGGGATGAGCAGTTCTTC.